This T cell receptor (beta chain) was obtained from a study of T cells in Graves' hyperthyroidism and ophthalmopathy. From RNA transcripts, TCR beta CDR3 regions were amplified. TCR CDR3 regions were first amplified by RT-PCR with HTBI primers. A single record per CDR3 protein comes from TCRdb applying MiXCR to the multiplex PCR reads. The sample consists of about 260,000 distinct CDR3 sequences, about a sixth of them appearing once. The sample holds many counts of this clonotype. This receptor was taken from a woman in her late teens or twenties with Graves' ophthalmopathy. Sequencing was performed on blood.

CDR3 protein: CASRYRSSYEQYF. The CDR3 DNA sequence: TGTGCCAGCAGATACAGGAGCTCCTACGAGCAGTACTTC. V gene TRBV28 combines with J gene TRBJ2-7, with D perhaps matching TRBD1 (5 bases). Germline V lookup: CDR1 MDHEN, CDR2 SYDVKM. V lost 6 bases and J lost 0, with 9 bases in between. The CDR3 runs 13 residues. Complete variable domain (other parts from reference TRBV28 and TRBJ2-7): DVKVTQSSRYLVKRTGEKVFLECVQDMDHENMFWYRQDPGLGLRLIYFSYDVKMKEKGDIPEGYSVSREKKERFSLILESASTNQTSMYLCASRYRSSYEQYFGPGTRLTVT.